This entry concerns a single T cell receptor beta chain. The sample is drawn from a study of blood T cell repertoires in COVID-19. V was pared by 4 bases and J by 7 bases, with 17 bases between. The CDR3 is 14 amino acids. From germline, CDR1 is KGHSH and CDR2 LQKENI. Assay: immunoSEQ multiplex PCR; the TCRdb copy retains only in-frame clones and omits some. Of around 50,000 clones listed, roughly 91% are singletons. The source of this sequence is a man aged 45-65 years with active COVID-19. Sequenced sample: peripheral blood. This rearrangement joins TRBV18 to TRBJ2-7; D not resolved. The CDR3 region has the DNA TGTGCCAGCTCACTAACTTCCCACGACGGGGAGCAGTACTTC. This sequence encodes CASSLTSHDGEQYF.